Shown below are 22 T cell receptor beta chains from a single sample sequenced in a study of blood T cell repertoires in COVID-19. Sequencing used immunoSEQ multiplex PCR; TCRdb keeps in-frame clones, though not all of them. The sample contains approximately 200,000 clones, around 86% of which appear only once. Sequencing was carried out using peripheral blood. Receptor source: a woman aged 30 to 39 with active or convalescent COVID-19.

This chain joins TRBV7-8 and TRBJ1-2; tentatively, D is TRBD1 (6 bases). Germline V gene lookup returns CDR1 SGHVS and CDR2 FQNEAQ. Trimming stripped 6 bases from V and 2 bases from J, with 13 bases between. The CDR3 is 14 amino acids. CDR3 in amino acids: CASSYREGNYGYTF. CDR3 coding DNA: TGTGCCAGCAGTTACAGGGAAGGAAACTATGGCTACACCTTC.

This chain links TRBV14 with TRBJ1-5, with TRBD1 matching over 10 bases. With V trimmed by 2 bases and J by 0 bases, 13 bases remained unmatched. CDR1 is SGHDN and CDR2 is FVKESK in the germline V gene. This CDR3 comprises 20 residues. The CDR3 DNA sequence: TGTGCCAGCAGCCAACCAATATACGGACAGGGGGAATATAGCAATCAGCCCCAGCATTTT. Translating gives CASSQPIYGQGEYSNQPQHF.

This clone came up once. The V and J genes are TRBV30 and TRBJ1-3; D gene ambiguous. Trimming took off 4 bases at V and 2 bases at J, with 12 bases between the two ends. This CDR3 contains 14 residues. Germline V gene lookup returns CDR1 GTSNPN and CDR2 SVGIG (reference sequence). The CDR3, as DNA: TGTGCCTGGAATGAGCCGGTCCCTGGAAACACCATATATTTT. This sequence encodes CAWNEPVPGNTIYF. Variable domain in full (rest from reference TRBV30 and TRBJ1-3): SQTIHQWPATLVQPVGSPLSLECTVEGTSNPNLYWYRQAAGRGLQLLFYSVGIGQISSEVPQNLSASRPQDRQFILSSKKLLLSDSGFYLCAWNEPVPGNTIYFGEGSWLTVV.

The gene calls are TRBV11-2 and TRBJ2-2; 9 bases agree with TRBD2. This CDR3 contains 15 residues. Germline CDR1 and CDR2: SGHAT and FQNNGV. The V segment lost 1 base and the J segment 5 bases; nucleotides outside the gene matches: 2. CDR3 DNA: TGTGCCAGCAGCTTAGTAGCGGGGGTAACCGGGGAGCTGTTTTTT. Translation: CASSLVAGVTGELFF. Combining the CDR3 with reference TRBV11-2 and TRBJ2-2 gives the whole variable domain EAGVAQSPRYKIIEKRQSVAFWCNPISGHATLYWYQQILGQGPKLLIQFQNNGVVDDSQLPKDRFSAERLKGVDSTLKIQPAKLEDSAVYLCASSLVAGVTGELFFGEGSRLTVL.

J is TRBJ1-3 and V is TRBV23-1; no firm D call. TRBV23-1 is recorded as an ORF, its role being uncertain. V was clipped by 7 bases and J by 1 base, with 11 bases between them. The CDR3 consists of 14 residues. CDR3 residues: CASTPQISGNTIYF. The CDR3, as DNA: TGCGCCAGCACTCCTCAGATATCTGGAAACACCATATATTTT.

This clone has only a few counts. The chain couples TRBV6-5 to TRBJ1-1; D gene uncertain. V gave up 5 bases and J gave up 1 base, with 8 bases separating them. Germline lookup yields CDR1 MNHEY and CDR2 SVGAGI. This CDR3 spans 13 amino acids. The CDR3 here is CASSTRENTEAFF. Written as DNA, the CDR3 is TGTGCCAGCAGTACCCGGGAGAACACTGAAGCTTTCTTT.

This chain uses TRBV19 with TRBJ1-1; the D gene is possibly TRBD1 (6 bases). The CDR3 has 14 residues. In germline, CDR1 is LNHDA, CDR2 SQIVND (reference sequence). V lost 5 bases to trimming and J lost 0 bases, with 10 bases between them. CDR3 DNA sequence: TGTGCCAGTAGTCTACCAGGGGTGAACACTGAAGCTTTCTTT. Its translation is CASSLPGVNTEAFF.

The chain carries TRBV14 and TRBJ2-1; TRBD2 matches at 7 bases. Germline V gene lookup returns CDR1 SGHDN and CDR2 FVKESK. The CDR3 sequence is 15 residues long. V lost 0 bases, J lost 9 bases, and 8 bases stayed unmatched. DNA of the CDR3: TGTGCCAGCAGCCAAGATTGGGCCGGGAGGAGTGAGCAGTTCTTC. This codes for CASSQDWAGRSEQFF. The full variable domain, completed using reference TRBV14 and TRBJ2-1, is EAGVTQFPSHSVIEKGQTVTLRCDPISGHDNLYWYRRVMGKEIKFLLHFVKESKQDESGMPNNRFLAERTGGTYSTLKVQPAELEDSGVYFCASSQDWAGRSEQFFGPGTRLTVL.

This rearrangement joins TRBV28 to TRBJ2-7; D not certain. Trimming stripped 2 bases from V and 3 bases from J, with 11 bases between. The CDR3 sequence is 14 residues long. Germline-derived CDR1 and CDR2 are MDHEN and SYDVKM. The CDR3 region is CASSLKAKFYEQYF. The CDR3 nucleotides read TGTGCCAGCAGTTTAAAAGCAAAATTCTACGAGCAGTACTTC.

For the CDR3, the DNA is TGTGCCAGCAGCCGCGGGAACACTGAAGCTTTCTTT. Translation gives CASSRGNTEAFF. The chain couples TRBV13 to TRBJ1-1; D gene ambiguous. CDR3 size: 12 residues. Trimming shortened V by 5 bases and J by 1 base, and 5 bases separated the two germline ends. Germline assignment: CDR1 PRHDT and CDR2 FYEKMQ (reference sequence).

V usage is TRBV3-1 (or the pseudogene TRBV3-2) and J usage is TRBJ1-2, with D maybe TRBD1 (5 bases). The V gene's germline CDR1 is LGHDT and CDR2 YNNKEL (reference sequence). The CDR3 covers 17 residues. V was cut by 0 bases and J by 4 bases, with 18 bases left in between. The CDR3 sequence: CASSQDLAQGYVYGYTF. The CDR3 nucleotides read TGTGCCAGCAGCCAAGATCTTGCGCAGGGCTACGTCTATGGCTACACCTTC.

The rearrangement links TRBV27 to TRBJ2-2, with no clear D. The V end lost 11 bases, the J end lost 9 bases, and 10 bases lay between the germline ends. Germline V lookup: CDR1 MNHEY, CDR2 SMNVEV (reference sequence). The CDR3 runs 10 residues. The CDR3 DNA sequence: TGTGCCCCTGAGAGGAGGGAGCTGTTTTTT. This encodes CAPERRELFF.

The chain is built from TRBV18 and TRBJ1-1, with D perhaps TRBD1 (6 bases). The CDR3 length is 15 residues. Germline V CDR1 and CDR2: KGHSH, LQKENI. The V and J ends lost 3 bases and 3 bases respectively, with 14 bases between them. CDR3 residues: CASSPTNRVDTEAFF. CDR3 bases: TGTGCCAGCTCACCGACGAACAGGGTTGACACTGAAGCTTTCTTT.

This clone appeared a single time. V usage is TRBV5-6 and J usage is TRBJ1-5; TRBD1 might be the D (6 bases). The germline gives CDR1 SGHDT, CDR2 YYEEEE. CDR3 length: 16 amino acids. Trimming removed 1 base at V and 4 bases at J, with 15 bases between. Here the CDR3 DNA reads TGTGCCAGCAGCTTGTCGGGGACACCAATAAATCAGCCCCAGCATTTT. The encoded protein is CASSLSGTPINQPQHF.

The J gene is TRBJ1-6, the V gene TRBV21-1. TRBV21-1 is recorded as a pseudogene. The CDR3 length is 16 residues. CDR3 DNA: TGTGCCAGCAGCAAAGCGCGGGGTTCCTATAATTCACCCCTCCACTTT. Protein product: CASSKARGSYNSPLHF.

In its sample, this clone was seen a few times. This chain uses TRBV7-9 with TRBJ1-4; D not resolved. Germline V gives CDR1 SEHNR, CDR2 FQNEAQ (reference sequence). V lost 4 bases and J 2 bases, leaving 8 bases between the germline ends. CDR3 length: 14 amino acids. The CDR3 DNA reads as TGTGCCAGCAGCTCCGCGCGTACTAATGAAAAACTGTTTTTT. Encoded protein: CASSSARTNEKLFF.

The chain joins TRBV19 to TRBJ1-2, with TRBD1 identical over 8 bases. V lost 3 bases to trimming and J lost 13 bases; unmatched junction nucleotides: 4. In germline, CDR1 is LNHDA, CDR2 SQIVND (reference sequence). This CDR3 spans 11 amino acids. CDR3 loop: CASSIGQGVTF. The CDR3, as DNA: TGTGCCAGTAGTATTGGACAGGGCGTCACCTTC.

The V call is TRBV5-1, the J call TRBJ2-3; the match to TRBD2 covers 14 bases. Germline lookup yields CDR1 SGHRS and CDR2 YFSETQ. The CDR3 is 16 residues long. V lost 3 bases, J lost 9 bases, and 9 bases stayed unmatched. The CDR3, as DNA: TGCGCCAGCAGCTCTGGGACTAGCGGGGGACACGGGACGCAGTATTTT. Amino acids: CASSSGTSGGHGTQYF.

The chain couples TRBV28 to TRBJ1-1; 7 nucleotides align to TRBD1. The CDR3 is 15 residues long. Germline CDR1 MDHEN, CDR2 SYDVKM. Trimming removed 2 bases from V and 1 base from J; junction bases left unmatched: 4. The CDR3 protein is CASSLTGTANTEAFF. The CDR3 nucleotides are TGTGCCAGCAGTTTAACCGGGACAGCGAACACTGAAGCTTTCTTT.

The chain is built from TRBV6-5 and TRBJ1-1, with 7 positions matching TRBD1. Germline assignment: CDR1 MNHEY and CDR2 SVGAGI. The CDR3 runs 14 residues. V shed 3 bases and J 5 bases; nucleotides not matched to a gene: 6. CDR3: CASSYFAGGTEAFF. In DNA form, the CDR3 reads TGTGCCAGCAGTTATTTCGCAGGGGGGACTGAAGCTTTCTTT.

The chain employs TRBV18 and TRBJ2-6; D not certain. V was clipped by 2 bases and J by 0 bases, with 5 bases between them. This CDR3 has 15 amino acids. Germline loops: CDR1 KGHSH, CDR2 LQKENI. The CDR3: CASSPGSSGANVLTF. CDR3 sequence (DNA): TGTGCCAGCTCACCAGGTAGCTCTGGGGCCAACGTCCTGACTTTC. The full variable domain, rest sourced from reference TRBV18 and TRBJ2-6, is NAGVMQNPRHLVRRRGQEARLRCSPMKGHSHVYWYRQLPEEGLKFMVYLQKENIIDESGMPKERFSAEFPKEGPSILRIQQVVRGDSAAYFCASSPGSSGANVLTFGAGSRLTVL.

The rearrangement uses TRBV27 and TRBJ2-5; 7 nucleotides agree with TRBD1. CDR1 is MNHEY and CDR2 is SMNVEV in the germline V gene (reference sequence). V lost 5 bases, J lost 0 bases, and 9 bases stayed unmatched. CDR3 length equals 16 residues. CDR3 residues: CASSAWTGSYQETQYF. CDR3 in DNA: TGTGCCAGCAGTGCCTGGACAGGTTCGTACCAAGAGACCCAGTACTTC.